These 21 T cell receptor beta chains came from one sample sequenced in a study of blood T cells in healthy people across ages. The authors ran a second PCR of roughly 6 to 11 cycles using a sample-barcoded 5' primer and a J-beta primer mix. In TCRdb, the 5' RACE reads were re-called with MiXCR into one record per CDR3 protein. The table shows about 1 million distinct CDR3 sequences, with under 30% occurring only once. Separately, the same data were catalogued under a study of T cells of mothers and their children.

Source material: blood. Receptors originate from a girl aged 2 to 9 in good health.

The V and J genes are TRBV29-1 and TRBJ2-1; 12 nucleotides agree with TRBD2. V dropped 0 bases and J dropped 9; count of bases not matched to a gene: 9. CDR3 size: 16 residues. The germline gives CDR1 SQVTM, CDR2 ANQGSEA. CDR3 amino acids: CSVEDLGTSGSAEQFF. CDR3 bases: TGCAGCGTTGAAGATCTGGGGACTAGCGGGTCTGCTGAGCAGTTCTTC.

This clonotype has a handful of counts. This may come from a read error, since a much larger clone is one base off. This chain connects TRBV6-6 to TRBJ1-4, with D perhaps TRBD1 (5 bases). Germline V gene data show CDR1 as MNHNY and CDR2 as SVGAGI (reference sequence). The CDR3 runs to 15 residues. CDR3 sequence (DNA): TGTGCCGGCAGTTACGACGGGACTCAAAATGAAAAACTGTTTTTT. Its translation: CAGSYDGTQNEKLFF.

This clonotype occurred once. One end of the junction does not line up with germline, which may come from a read error. The rearrangement joins TRBV12-3 or TRBV12-4 to TRBJ2-3; D is ambiguous. The CDR3 covers 14 residues. CDR3 sequence (DNA): TGTGCCAACAGTTTAAATAGGGGCACAGATACGCAGTATTTT. Amino acids: CANSLNRGTDTQYF.

In DNA, the CDR3 is TGTGCCATCAGTGTCGAAGGGGTGAACACTGAAGCTTTCTTT. Encoded protein: CAISVEGVNTEAFF. This chain joins TRBV10-3 and TRBJ1-1; the D gene is possibly TRBD1 (5 bases). The CDR3 has 14 residues. Germline V gene sequence: CDR1 ENHRY, CDR2 SYGVKD. V was clipped by 4 bases and J by 0 bases, with 9 bases between them.

This clonotype was counted between two and nine times. V and J are TRBV28 and TRBJ2-2, with 12 bases identical to TRBD1. This CDR3 is 17 amino acids long. Germline CDR1 reads MDHEN; CDR2 reads SYDVKM. With V trimmed by 7 bases and J by 4 bases, 10 bases remained unmatched. The CDR3 DNA sequence: TGTGCCAGCAACCGGGACAGGGGGCGCCCAACCACCGGGGAGCTGTTTTTT. This translates into CASNRDRGRPTTGELFF. The entire variable domain, with the rest obtained from reference TRBV28 and TRBJ2-2, is as follows: DVKVTQSSRYLVKRTGEKVFLECVQDMDHENMFWYRQDPGLGLRLIYFSYDVKMKEKGDIPEGYSVSREKKERFSLILESASTNQTSMYLCASNRDRGRPTTGELFFGEGSRLTVL.

The chain is built from TRBV11-2 and TRBJ1-2; D ambiguous. The germline V gene encodes CDR1 SGHAT and CDR2 FQNNGV. Trimming left V 5 bases short and J 4 bases short, with 14 bases between. The CDR3 is made up of 14 amino acids. CDR3 sequence reads: CASSHEGGFYGYTF. CDR3 DNA sequence: TGTGCCAGCAGCCACGAGGGCGGTTTCTATGGCTACACCTTC.

Only a few counts were recorded for this clonotype. This chain's CDR3 is CASSLGDGNYGYTF. The CDR3 bases are TGCGCCAGCAGCTTGGGAGACGGTAACTATGGCTACACCTTC. The chain is built from TRBV5-1 and TRBJ1-2, with unresolved D. V was shortened by 0 bases and J by 1 base, with 7 bases between the two germline ends. CDR3 length equals 14 residues. Germline CDR1 reads SGHRS; CDR2 reads YFSETQ. The full variable domain, its missing parts supplied by reference TRBV5-1 and TRBJ1-2, is KAGVTQTPRYLIKTRGQQVTLSCSPISGHRSVSWYQQTPGQGLQFLFEYFSETQRNKGNFPGRFSGRQFSNSRSEMNVSTLELGDSALYLCASSLGDGNYGYTFGSGTRLTVV.

The chain recombines TRBV12-3 or TRBV12-4 with TRBJ1-3; D may be TRBD1 (5 bases). Deletions cut 7 bases from V and 8 bases from J, with 12 bases between. This CDR3 contains 12 residues. The CDR3 DNA sequence: TGTGCCAGCACCTCACGGGGCCACACCATATATTTT. It encodes CASTSRGHTIYF.

The V gene is TRBV28, the J gene TRBJ2-1; D uncertain. The tail of the sequence fits TRBJ2-5 better, so the J call may be wrong. Germline CDR1 reads MDHEN; CDR2 reads SYDVKM. The CDR3 runs to 14 residues. CDR3 in amino acids: CASNIVGGVETQYF. The CDR3 DNA is TGTGCCAGCAATATCGTTGGTGGAGTGGAGACCCAGTACTTC.

The V gene is TRBV20-1, the J gene TRBJ1-1; D is perhaps TRBD1 (5 bases). The germline CDR1 and CDR2 sequences are DFQATT and SNEGSKA (reference sequence). The CDR3 has 14 residues. V was clipped by 0 bases and J by 3 bases, with 11 bases between them. The CDR3 spells CSARDMDTYTEAFF. CDR3 nucleotide sequence: TGCAGTGCTAGAGATATGGACACCTACACTGAAGCTTTCTTT.

Only a few counts were recorded for this clonotype. The chain employs TRBV20-1 and TRBJ2-1; unclear D gene. Trimming removed 7 bases at V and 12 bases at J, with 16 bases between. CDR1 is DFQATT, CDR2 SNEGSKA, per germline (reference sequence). This CDR3 contains 11 residues. CDR3 protein: CSGDWSEGQFF. CDR3 nucleotides: TGCAGTGGAGACTGGTCCGAAGGGCAGTTCTTC.

This clonotype has just a few counts. The chain combines TRBV12-3 or TRBV12-4 with TRBJ2-3, with 9 bases matching TRBD2. This CDR3 has 16 residues. The junction had 12 bases not matched to a gene; V was cut back by 5 bases and J by 6 bases. CDR3 sequence: CASSENWREGPDTQYF. As DNA, the CDR3 is TGTGCCAGCAGTGAAAACTGGCGGGAGGGCCCGGATACGCAGTATTTT.

The J gene is TRBJ2-3, the V gene TRBV4-2; 10 bases are shared with TRBD2. CDR3 length equals 16 residues. Per germline, CDR1 LGHNA and CDR2 YNFKEQ. The V and J ends lost 1 base and 6 bases, in that order; junction bases with no gene match: 7. DNA for the CDR3: TGTGCCAGCAGCCAAGGACGGCAGCGGGGGGGTGATACGCAGTATTTT. Translating it yields CASSQGRQRGGDTQYF.

This clonotype turned up a few times. The rearrangement links TRBV7-6 to TRBJ2-5, with D uncertain. The tail of the sequence fits TRBJ2-7 better, so the J call may be wrong. Per the germline V gene, CDR1 is SGHVS and CDR2 is FNYEAQ. The CDR3 runs to 14 residues. CDR3 bases: TGTGCCAGCAGCTTTGAGGACGGCTCCTACGAGCAGTACTTC. Its translation is CASSFEDGSYEQYF.

This clonotype was picked up a small number of times. V is TRBV29-1 and J is TRBJ2-1; 14 nucleotides align to TRBD2. The ends lost 6 bases at V and 1 base at J; junction bases unmatched: 11. The CDR3 spans 18 residues. The V gene's germline CDR1 is SQVTM and CDR2 ANQGSEA. This CDR3 reads CSVGLAGGPLLSYNEQFF. CDR3 nucleotides: TGCAGCGTCGGACTAGCGGGAGGCCCCTTACTATCCTACAATGAGCAGTTCTTC.

This clonotype was seen only a few times. This chain links TRBV28 with TRBJ2-5, with 14 positions matching TRBD2. The J call may not be correct, given that the DNA end is closer to TRBJ2-1. Germline V gene sequence: CDR1 MDHEN, CDR2 SYDVKM. CDR3 length equals 16 residues. The CDR3 coding sequence is TGTGCCAGCAGTTTTCCGGGACTAGCGGGAGAGAATGAGCAGTTCTTC. Its protein is CASSFPGLAGENEQFF.

The V and J genes are TRBV28 and TRBJ2-1, with D perhaps TRBD1 or TRBD2 (5 bases each). This CDR3 is built from 11 residues. Trimming left V 4 bases short and J 10 bases short, with 8 bases between. Germline CDR1 MDHEN, CDR2 SYDVKM. The CDR3 is CASSWGTEQFF. Written as DNA, the CDR3 is TGTGCCAGCAGTTGGGGGACCGAGCAGTTCTTC.

The chain recombines TRBV5-6 with TRBJ2-1; no clear D. This CDR3 is 15 amino acids long. Germline V lookup: CDR1 SGHDT, CDR2 YYEEEE. V lost 2 bases to trimming and J lost 0 bases, with 9 bases between them. The CDR3 nucleotides read TGTGCCAGCAGCTTTGGTCCGAGCTCCTACAATGAGCAGTTCTTC. Translation: CASSFGPSSYNEQFF.

This chain joins TRBV7-9 and TRBJ1-2, with 11 bases that match TRBD1. From germline, CDR1 is SEHNR and CDR2 FQNEAQ (reference sequence). The CDR3 loop spans 18 amino acids. Germline trimming cut 4 bases from V and 0 bases from J; bases unmatched to any gene: 10. The CDR3 DNA is TGTGCCAGCAGCTCAACCTCCGGGACAGGGGGTGCTAACTATGGCTACACCTTC. Protein sequence: CASSSTSGTGGANYGYTF.

This clonotype appeared a few times. The junction departs from the called germline gene at one end, perhaps through a read error. V and J are TRBV20-1 and TRBJ2-5; D is perhaps TRBD1 or TRBD2 (5 bases each). The CDR3 covers 11 residues. Germline values: CDR1 DFQATT, CDR2 SNEGSKA (reference sequence). CDR3 residues: CSARGDRGPEF. In DNA form, the CDR3 reads TGCAGTGCTAGAGGAGACCGGGGCCCCGAATTC.

The chain carries TRBV5-1 and TRBJ2-7; D perhaps matches TRBD2 (5 bases). The germline V gene encodes CDR1 SGHRS and CDR2 YFSETQ. V lost 0 bases to trimming and J lost 3 bases, with 16 bases between them. This CDR3 has 16 residues. Here the CDR3 DNA reads TGCGCCAGCAGCTTGGACCTAGGAGGTTGGGGCTACGAGCAGTACTTC. The encoded protein is CASSLDLGGWGYEQYF. The full variable domain, with the rest looked up from reference TRBV5-1 and TRBJ2-7, is KAGVTQTPRYLIKTRGQQVTLSCSPISGHRSVSWYQQTPGQGLQFLFEYFSETQRNKGNFPGRFSGRQFSNSRSEMNVSTLELGDSALYLCASSLDLGGWGYEQYFGPGTRLTVT.